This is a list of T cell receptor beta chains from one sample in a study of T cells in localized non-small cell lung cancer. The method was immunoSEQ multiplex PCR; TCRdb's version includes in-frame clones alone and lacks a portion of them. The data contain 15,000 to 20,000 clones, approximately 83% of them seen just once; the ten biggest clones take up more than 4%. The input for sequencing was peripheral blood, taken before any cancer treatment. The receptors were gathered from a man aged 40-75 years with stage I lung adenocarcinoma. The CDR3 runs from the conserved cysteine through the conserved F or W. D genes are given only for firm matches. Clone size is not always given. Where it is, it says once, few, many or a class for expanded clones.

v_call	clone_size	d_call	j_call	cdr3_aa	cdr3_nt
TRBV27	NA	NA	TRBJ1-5	CASSLTVGQPQHF	TGTGCCAGCAGTTTAACAGTCGGGCAGCCCCAGCATTTT
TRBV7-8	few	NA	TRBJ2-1	CASSLGSALDNEQFF	TGTGCCAGCAGCTTAGGATCAGCTTTGGATAATGAGCAGTTCTTC
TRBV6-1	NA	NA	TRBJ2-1	CASSEGVGGYNEQFF	TGTGCCAGCAGTGAAGGAGTCGGTGGATACAATGAGCAGTTCTTC
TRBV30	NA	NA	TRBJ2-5	CAWSGRVGETQYF	TGTGCCTGGAGTGGCAGGGTTGGGGAGACCCAGTACTTC
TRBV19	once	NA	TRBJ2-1	CASSRLDEQFF	TGTGCCAGTAGTCGGCTAGATGAGCAGTTCTTC
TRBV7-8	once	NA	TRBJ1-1	CASSLATREGTEAFF	TGTGCCAGCAGCTTAGCGACCAGGGAGGGAACTGAAGCTTTCTTT
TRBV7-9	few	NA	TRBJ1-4	CASSPLRGGGEKLFF	TGTGCCAGCAGCCCCCTACGTGGGGGCGGTGAAAAACTGTTTTTT
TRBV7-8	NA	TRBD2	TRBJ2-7	CASSLASSTSASSYEQYF	TGTGCCAGCAGCTTAGCTAGCTCCACTAGCGCGAGCTCCTACGAGCAGTACTTC
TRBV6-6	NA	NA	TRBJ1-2	CASSYAGDLSGYTF	TGTGCCAGCAGTTATGCTGGGGATTTGTCTGGCTACACCTTC
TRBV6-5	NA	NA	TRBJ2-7	CASSYDSSTYEQYF	TGTGCCAGCAGTTACGACAGTTCCACCTACGAGCAGTACTTC
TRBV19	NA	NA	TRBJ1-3	CASTKWSSGNTIYF	TGTGCCAGTACGAAATGGAGCTCTGGAAACACCATATATTTT
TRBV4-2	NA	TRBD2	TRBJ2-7	CASSLIPGLATDEQYF	TGTGCCAGCAGCCTCATACCGGGACTAGCGACGGACGAGCAGTACTTC
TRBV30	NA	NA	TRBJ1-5	CAWGPGSGQPQHF	TGTGCCTGGGGGCCAGGATCCGGTCAGCCCCAGCATTTT
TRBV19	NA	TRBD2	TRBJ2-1	CASSVYSGREARNGQFF	TGTGCCAGTAGTGTTTATAGCGGGAGGGAGGCCCGGAATGGGCAGTTCTTC
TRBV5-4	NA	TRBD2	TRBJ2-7	CASSPGTSGNYEQYF	TGTGCCAGCAGCCCGGGGACTAGCGGGAACTACGAGCAGTACTTC
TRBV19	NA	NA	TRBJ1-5	CASSTTGIYGNQPQHF	TGTGCCAGTAGTACTACAGGGATTTACGGCAATCAGCCCCAGCATTTT
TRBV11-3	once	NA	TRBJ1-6	CASSLESDGRPLHF	TGTGCCAGCAGCTTAGAATCGGACGGTCGACCCCTCCACTTT
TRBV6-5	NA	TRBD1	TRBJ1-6	CASRGGQGNNSPLHF	TGTGCCAGCAGAGGCGGACAGGGAAATAATTCACCCCTCCACTTT
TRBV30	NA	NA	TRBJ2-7	CAWGSAYEQYF	TGTGCCTGGGGGAGCGCCTACGAGCAGTACTTC
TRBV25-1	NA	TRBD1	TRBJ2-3	CASSEWGTGGVDTQYF	TGTGCCAGCAGTGAGTGGGGGACAGGGGGCGTTGATACGCAGTATTTT
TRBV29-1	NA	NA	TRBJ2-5	CSARDGRPQETQYF	TGCAGCGCTAGGGACGGACGACCTCAAGAGACCCAGTACTTC
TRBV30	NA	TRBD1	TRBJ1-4	CAWSVVQGFEKLFF	TGTGCCTGGAGTGTAGTACAGGGGTTCGAAAAACTGTTTTTT
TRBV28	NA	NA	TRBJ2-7	CASSWGGSYEQYF	TGTGCCAGCTCCTGGGGCGGCTCCTACGAGCAGTACTTC
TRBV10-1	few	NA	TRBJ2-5	CASRLTRDKQETQYF	TGCGCCAGCAGATTGACTCGGGACAAACAAGAGACCCAGTACTTC
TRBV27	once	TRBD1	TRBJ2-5	CASSSEQGFQETQYF	TGTGCCAGCAGTTCAGAACAGGGGTTCCAGGAGACCCAGTACTTC
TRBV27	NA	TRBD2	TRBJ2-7	CASSLIAGGDEQYF	TGTGCCAGCAGTTTAATAGCGGGGGGGGACGAGCAGTACTTC
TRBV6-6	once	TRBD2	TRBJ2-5	CASIQSGTVPYF	TGTGCCAGCATCCAAAGCGGGACCGTCCCCTACTTC
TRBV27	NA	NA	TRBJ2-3	CASSSRVDTQYF	TGTGCCAGCAGTTCAAGGGTGGATACGCAGTATTTT
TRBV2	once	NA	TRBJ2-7	CASSASQGREQYF	TGTGCCAGCAGTGCGTCACAGGGAAGGGAGCAGTACTTC
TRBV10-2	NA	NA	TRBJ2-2	CASSDWISSTGELFF	TGCGCCAGCAGTGACTGGATATCGAGCACCGGGGAGCTGTTTTTT
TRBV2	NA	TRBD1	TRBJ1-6	CASSRDRVFSLLHF	TGTGCCAGCAGTAGAGACAGGGTTTTTTCACTCCTCCACTTT
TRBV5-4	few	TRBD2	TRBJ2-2	CASSAGLAGANTGELFF	TGTGCCAGCAGCGCCGGACTAGCTGGCGCGAACACCGGGGAGCTGTTTTTT
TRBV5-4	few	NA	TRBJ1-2	CASSFGGPLYGYTF	TGTGCCAGCAGCTTCGGGGGCCCTCTCTATGGCTACACCTTC
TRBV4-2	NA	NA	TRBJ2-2	CASSQPEGGPSGELFF	TGTGCCAGCAGCCAGCCCGAAGGGGGGCCGTCCGGGGAGCTGTTTTTT
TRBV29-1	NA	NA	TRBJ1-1	CSARPGLNTEAFF	TGCAGCGCCCGTCCGGGCTTGAACACTGAAGCTTTCTTT
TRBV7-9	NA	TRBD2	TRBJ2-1	CASSLRSSGGLNEQFF	TGTGCCAGCAGCTTAAGGTCTAGCGGGGGTCTTAATGAGCAGTTCTTC
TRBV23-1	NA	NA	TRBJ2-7	CASSQSARASCGEQYF	TGCGCCAGCAGTCAATCGGCGCGGGCTAGCTGTGGCGAGCAGTACTTC
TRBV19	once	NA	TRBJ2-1	CATRPAGSSYNEQFF	TGTGCCACACGTCCGGCGGGGTCCTCCTACAATGAGCAGTTCTTC
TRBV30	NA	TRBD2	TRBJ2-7	CAGRGQGYEQYF	TGTGCCGGGAGGGGCCAGGGCTACGAGCAGTACTTC
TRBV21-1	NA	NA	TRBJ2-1	CAGYSRGTGVNEQFF	TGTGCCGGCTATTCGCGCGGGACAGGGGTTAATGAGCAGTTCTTC
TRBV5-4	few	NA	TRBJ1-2	CASSTGRDLANYGYTF	TGTGCCAGCAGCACAGGCCGGGACCTCGCTAACTATGGCTACACCTTC
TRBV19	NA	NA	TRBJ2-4	CASSMPWTQTRAKNIQYF	TGTGCCAGTAGTATGCCTTGGACGCAAACGAGGGCCAAAAACATTCAGTACTTC
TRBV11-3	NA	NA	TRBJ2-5	CASSLRVGETQYF	TGTGCCAGCAGCTTAAGGGTGGGAGAGACCCAGTACTTC
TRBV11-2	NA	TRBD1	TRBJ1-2	CVSSPRTGITGYTF	TGTGTCAGCAGCCCCAGGACAGGAATAACTGGCTACACCTTC
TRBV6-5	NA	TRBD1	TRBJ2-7	CASSYGTGGEQYF	TGTGCCAGCAGTTACGGGACAGGGGGCGAGCAGTACTTC
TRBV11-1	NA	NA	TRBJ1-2	CASSLDPSGLGYTF	TGTGCCAGCAGCTTAGATCCCTCGGGACTTGGCTACACCTTC
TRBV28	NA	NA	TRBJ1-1	CASSLYGVGYTEAFF	TGTGCCAGCAGTTTATACGGGGTAGGGTACACTGAAGCTTTCTTT
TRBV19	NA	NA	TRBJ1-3	CASSIAGKTGNTIYF	TGTGCCAGTAGTATAGCGGGGAAGACTGGAAACACCATATATTTT
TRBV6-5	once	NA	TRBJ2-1	CASSYSADNEQFF	TGTGCCAGCAGTTACTCGGCTGACAATGAGCAGTTCTTC